Listed below are T cell receptor beta chains from one sample, sequenced in a study of cytomegalovirus exposure and HLA in healthy donors. The method was immunoSEQ multiplex PCR; TCRdb's version includes in-frame clones alone and lacks a portion of them. Counted here are under 300,000 clones, 65% to 90% occurring once; the ten biggest clones make up 1%. Specimen: PBMCs. The receptor set was obtained from a woman aged 18-29 years in good health and CMV-seronegative. Each CDR3 is given with its conserved first and last residue. D genes are given only for firm matches. Clone size is shown for a subset of rows, as once, few, many or a class of expanded clone.

cdr3_length j_call d_call v_call clone_size cdr3_nt cdr3_aa
15 TRBJ2-1 TRBD2 TRBV4-1 NA TGCGCCAGCAGCCAAGCGGGACTAGCGGGATCTGAGCAGTTCTTC CASSQAGLAGSEQFF
15 TRBJ1-5 TRBD1 TRBV15 NA TGTGCCACCAGCAGGACAGGGGCTGGCAATCAGCCCCAGCATTTT CATSRTGAGNQPQHF
11 TRBJ1-1 NA TRBV11-3 few TGTGCCAGCAGCTTCAGGTCTGAAGCTTTCTTT CASSFRSEAFF
16 TRBJ1-2 TRBD1 TRBV18 once TGTGCCAGCTCATGGGAGCCGGGACAGGGGGCTGGCGGCTACACCTTC CASSWEPGQGAGGYTF
13 TRBJ1-2 NA TRBV27 NA TGTGCCAGCAGTCCTACGGACACCTATGGCTACACCTTC CASSPTDTYGYTF
12 TRBJ2-3 NA TRBV6-5 NA TGTGCCAGCGGGACTCGCACAGATACGCAGTATTTT CASGTRTDTQYF
13 TRBJ2-7 NA TRBV18 few TGTGCCAGCTCGGTGCAGACTGCCTACGAGCAGTACTTC CASSVQTAYEQYF
14 TRBJ1-4 NA TRBV30 NA TGTGCCTGGAGTGTAAACGGGAGGGGTGAAAAACTGTTTTTT CAWSVNGRGEKLFF
14 TRBJ1-2 NA TRBV7-9 NA TGTGCCAGCAGCCCAGGGAGGGGTGGAAATGGCTACACCTTC CASSPGRGGNGYTF
14 TRBJ1-6 TRBD1 TRBV5-1 NA TGCGCCAGCAGCTCTGGACAGGGGGCCGGGCCCCTCCACTTT CASSSGQGAGPLHF
14 TRBJ2-1 NA TRBV25-1 NA TGTGCCAGCAGTGAAGGTAGCTCCTACAATGAGCAGTTCTTC CASSEGSSYNEQFF
15 TRBJ2-1 NA TRBV5-1 NA TGCGCCAGCAGCTTGGCCCGGGATAGTTACAATGAGCAGTTCTTC CASSLARDSYNEQFF
13 TRBJ1-1 TRBD1 TRBV7-8 few TGTGCCAGCAGCACAACAGGGGGCACTGAAGCTTTCTTT CASSTTGGTEAFF
16 TRBJ1-2 TRBD1 TRBV6-1 NA TGTGCCAGCAGGGAATATGGACAGGGGGTTTCGGATGGCTACACCTTC CASREYGQGVSDGYTF